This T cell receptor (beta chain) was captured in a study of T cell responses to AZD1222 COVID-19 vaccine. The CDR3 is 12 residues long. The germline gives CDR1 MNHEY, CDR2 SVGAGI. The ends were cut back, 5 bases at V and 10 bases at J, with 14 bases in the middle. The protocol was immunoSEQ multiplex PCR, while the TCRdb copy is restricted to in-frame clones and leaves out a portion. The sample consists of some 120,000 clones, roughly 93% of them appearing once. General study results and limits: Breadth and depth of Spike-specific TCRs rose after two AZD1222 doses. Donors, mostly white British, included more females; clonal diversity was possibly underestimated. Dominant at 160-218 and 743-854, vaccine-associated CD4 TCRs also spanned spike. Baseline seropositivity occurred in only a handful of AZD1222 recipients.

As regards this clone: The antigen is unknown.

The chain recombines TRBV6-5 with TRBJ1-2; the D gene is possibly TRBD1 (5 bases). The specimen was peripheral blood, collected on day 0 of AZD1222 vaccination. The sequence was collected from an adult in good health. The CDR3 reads CASSPDRRDYTF. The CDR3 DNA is TGTGCCAGCAGTCCAGACAGACGTGACTACACCTTC.